The T cell receptor (beta chain) described here comes from a study of cytomegalovirus exposure and HLA in healthy donors. As for this clone: Its matching antigen is unknown.

Study-wide points: Earlier findings revealed that most TCR beta V segments proved productive either about 87% or about 30% of the time. Relative to equally common others, HLA-associated TCR beta chains showed greater clonal expansion in a later analysis. High specificity and sensitivity for cytomegalovirus status were reported for the classifier.

Amplification used 60 Vbeta primers and 13 Jbeta primers. The data were produced by immunoSEQ multiplex PCR, yet TCRdb's version contains in-frame clones alone and is incomplete. The repertoire includes approximately 300,000 clones, 75% to 90% of them detected once, and over 0.3% sits in the top ten. Sequencing input: PBMCs. The clonotype originates from a girl aged 2-9 years in good health and CMV-seronegative.

CDR3 in amino acids: CASSQDLTNTGELFF. The CDR3 bases are TGCGCCAGCAGCCAAGATCTAACGAACACCGGGGAGCTGTTTTTT. This chain joins TRBV4-1 and TRBJ2-2; D is ambiguous. Germline V gene lookup returns CDR1 MGHRA and CDR2 YSYEKL. V gave up 0 bases and J gave up 0 bases, with 5 bases separating them. This CDR3 has 15 residues.